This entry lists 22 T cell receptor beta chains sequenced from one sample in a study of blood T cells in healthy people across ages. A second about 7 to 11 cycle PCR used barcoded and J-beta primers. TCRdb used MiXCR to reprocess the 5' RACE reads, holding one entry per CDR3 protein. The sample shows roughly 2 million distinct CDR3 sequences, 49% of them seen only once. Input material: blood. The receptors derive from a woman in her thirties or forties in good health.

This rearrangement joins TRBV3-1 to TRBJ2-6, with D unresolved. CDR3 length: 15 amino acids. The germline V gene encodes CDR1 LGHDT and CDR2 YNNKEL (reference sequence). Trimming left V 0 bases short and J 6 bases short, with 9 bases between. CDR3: CASSQDLKMANVLTF. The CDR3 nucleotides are TGTGCCAGCAGCCAAGATCTAAAGATGGCCAACGTCCTGACTTTC.

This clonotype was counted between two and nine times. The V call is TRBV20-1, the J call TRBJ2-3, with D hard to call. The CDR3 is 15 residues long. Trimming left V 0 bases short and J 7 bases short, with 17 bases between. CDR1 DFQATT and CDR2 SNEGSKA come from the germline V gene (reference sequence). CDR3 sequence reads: CSARDLGPTWYTQYF. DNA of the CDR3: TGCAGTGCTAGAGATCTTGGCCCCACATGGTATACGCAGTATTTT.

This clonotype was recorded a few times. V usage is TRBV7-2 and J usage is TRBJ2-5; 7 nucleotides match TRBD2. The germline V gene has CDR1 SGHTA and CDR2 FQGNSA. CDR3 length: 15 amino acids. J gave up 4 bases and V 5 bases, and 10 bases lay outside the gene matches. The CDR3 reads CASSRFSTGGETQYF. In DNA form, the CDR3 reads TGTGCCAGCAGCCGATTCAGTACGGGGGGAGAGACCCAGTACTTC.

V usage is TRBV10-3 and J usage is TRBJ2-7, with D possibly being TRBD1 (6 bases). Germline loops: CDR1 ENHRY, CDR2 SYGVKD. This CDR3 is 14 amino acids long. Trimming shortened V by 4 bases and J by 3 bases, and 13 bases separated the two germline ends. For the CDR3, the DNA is TGTGCCATCAGTGTACAGGGCCCCGACTACGAGCAGTACTTC. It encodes CAISVQGPDYEQYF.

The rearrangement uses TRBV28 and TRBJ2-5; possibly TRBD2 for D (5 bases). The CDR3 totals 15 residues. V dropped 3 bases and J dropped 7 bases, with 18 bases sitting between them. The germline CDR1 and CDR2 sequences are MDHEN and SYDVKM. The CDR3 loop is CASSFGRPRVATQYF. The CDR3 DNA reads TGTGCCAGCAGTTTCGGGCGCCCGAGGGTAGCGACCCAGTACTTC.

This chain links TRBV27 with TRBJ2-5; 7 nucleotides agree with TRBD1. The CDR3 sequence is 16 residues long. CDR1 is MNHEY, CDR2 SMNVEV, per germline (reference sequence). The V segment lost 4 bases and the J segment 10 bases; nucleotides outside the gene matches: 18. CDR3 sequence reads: CASSWSQGETPRIQYF. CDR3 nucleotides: TGTGCCAGCAGTTGGTCGCAGGGGGAAACTCCAAGGATCCAGTACTTC.

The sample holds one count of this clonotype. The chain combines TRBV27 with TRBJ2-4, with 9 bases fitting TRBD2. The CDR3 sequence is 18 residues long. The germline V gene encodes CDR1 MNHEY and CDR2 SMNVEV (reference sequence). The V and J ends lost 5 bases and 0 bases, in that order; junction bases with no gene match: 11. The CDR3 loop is CASSPLTSGGGAKNIQYF. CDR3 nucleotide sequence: TGTGCCAGCAGTCCACTGACTAGCGGAGGAGGAGCCAAAAACATTCAGTACTTC.

CDR3 in amino acids: CASSSSRDSYYNEQFF. The DNA of the CDR3 is TGTGCCAGCAGTTCGTCCCGAGACAGTTACTACAATGAGCAGTTCTTC. V usage is TRBV27 and J usage is TRBJ2-1; D perhaps matches TRBD1 (5 bases). The CDR3 extends over 16 amino acids. Trimming cost V 4 bases and J 3 bases, with 16 bases left between them. Germline V gene data show CDR1 as MNHEY and CDR2 as SMNVEV (reference sequence).

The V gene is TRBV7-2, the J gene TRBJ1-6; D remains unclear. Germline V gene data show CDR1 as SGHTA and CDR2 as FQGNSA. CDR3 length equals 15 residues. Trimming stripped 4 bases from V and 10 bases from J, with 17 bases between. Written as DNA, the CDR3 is TGTGCCAGCAGCTCCGCTGGGTGGAGTGTCTCACCCCTCCACTTT. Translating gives CASSSAGWSVSPLHF.

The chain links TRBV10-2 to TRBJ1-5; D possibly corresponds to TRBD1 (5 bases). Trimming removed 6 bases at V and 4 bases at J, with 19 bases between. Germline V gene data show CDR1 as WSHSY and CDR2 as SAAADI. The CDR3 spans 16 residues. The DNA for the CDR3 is TGCGCCAGCAGCTGGTTCCGGGACGGACCGAATCAGCCCCAGCATTTT. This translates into CASSWFRDGPNQPQHF.

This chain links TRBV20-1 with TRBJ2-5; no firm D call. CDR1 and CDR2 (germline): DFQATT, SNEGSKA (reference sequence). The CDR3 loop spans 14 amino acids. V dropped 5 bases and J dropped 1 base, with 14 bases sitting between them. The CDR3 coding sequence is TGCAGTGCTCCCCCCCGAGGCTTCCAAGAGACCCAGTACTTC. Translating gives CSAPPRGFQETQYF.

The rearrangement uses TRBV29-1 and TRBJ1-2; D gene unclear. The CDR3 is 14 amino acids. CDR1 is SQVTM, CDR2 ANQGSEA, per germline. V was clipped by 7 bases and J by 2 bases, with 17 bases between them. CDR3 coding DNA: TGCAGCGGGAAAACACCTAACCTGAACTATGGCTACACCTTC. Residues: CSGKTPNLNYGYTF.

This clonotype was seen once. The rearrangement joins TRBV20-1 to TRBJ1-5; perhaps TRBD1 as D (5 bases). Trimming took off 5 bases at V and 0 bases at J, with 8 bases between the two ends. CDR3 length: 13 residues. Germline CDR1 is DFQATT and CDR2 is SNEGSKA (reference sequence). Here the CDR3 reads CSALGDSNQPQHF. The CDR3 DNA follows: TGCAGTGCTCTGGGGGATAGCAATCAGCCCCAGCATTTT.

CDR3 protein: CASRARRGYGYTF. The CDR3 bases are TGCGCCAGCAGGGCGCGGCGGGGATATGGCTACACCTTC. The rearrangement links TRBV5-1 to TRBJ1-2; no clear D. This CDR3 is 13 amino acids long. CDR1 and CDR2 from the germline V gene are SGHRS and YFSETQ. Between the trimmed V and J ends, which lost 5 bases and 5 bases, there was a span of 13 bases.

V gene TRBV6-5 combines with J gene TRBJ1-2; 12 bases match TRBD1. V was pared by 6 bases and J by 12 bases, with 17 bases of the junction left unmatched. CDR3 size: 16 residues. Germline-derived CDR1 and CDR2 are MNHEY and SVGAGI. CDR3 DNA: TGTGCCAGCAGACCCGGGACAGGGGGCTCTTTAGCCAGGGACACCTTC. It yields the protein CASRPGTGGSLARDTF.

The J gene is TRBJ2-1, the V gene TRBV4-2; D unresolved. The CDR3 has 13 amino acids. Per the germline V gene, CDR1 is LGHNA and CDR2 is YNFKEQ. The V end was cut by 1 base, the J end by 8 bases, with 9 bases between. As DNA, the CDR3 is TGTGCCAGCAGCCAAGGCCAGCGCGATGAGCAGTTCTTC. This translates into CASSQGQRDEQFF.

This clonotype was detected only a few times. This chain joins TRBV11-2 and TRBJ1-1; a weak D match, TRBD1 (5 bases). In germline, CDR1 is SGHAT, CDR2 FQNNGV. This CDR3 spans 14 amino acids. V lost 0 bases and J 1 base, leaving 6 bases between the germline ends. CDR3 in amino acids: CASSLDGGNTEAFF. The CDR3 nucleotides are TGTGCCAGCAGCTTAGATGGGGGGAACACTGAAGCTTTCTTT.

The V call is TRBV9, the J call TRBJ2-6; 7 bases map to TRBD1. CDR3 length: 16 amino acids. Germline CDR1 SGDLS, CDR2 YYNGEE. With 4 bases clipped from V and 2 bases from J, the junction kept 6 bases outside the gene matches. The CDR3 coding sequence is TGTGCCAGCAGCTTAGGGACAGCTGCTGGGGCCAACGTCCTGACTTTC. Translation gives CASSLGTAAGANVLTF.

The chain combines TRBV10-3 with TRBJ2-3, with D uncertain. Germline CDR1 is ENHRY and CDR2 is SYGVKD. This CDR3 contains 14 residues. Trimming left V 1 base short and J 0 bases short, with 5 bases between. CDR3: CAISEYRSTDTQYF. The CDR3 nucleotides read TGTGCCATCAGTGAGTACAGAAGCACAGATACGCAGTATTTT.

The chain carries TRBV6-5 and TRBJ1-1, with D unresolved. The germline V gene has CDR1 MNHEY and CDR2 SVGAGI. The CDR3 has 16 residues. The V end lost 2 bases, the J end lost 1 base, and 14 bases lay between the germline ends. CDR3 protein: CASSYAGYSRNTEAFF. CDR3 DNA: TGTGCCAGCAGTTACGCCGGGTACAGTAGGAACACTGAAGCTTTCTTT.

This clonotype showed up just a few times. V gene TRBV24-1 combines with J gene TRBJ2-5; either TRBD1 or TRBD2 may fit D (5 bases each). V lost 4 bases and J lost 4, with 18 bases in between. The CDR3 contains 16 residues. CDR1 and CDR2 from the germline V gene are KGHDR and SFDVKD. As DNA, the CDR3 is TGTGCCACCAGTGACCCGCAGGGTCCCGGGGTAGAGACCCAGTACTTC. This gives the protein CATSDPQGPGVETQYF.

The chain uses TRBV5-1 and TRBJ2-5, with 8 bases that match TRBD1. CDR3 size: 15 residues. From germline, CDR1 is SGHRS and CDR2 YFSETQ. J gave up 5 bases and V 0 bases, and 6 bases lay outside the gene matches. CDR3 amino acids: CASSLAGTGWETQYF. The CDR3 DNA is TGCGCCAGCAGCTTGGCCGGGACAGGATGGGAGACCCAGTACTTC.